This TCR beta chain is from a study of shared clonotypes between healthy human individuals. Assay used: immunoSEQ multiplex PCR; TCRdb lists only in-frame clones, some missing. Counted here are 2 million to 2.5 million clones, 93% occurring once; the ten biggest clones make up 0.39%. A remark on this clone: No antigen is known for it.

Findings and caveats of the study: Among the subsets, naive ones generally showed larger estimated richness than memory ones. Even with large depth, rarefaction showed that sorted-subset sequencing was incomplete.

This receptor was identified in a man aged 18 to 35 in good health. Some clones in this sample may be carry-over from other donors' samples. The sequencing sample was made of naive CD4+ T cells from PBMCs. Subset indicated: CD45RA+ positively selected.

The CDR3 sequence is CASSEMDLSAWSTGELFF. For the CDR3, the DNA is TGTGCCAGCAGTGAAATGGACCTGAGCGCGTGGAGCACCGGGGAGCTGTTTTTT. V usage is TRBV6-1 and J usage is TRBJ2-2; D uncertain. Trimming took off 2 bases at V and 4 bases at J, with 20 bases between the two ends. The CDR3 loop spans 18 amino acids. The germline V gene has CDR1 MNHNS and CDR2 SASEGT.